This T cell receptor (beta chain) is from a study of early T cells in non-severe SARS-CoV-2 infection. The V and J ends lost 6 bases and 5 bases respectively, with 11 bases between them. The CDR3 is made up of 13 amino acids. Germline loops: CDR1 SNHLY, CDR2 FYNNEI. TCRdb itself ran the 5' RACE reads through MiXCR, one entry per CDR3 protein. The sample has 95,000 to 150,000 distinct CDR3 sequences, around 14% seen once. The source material was whole blood. The chain is built from TRBV2 and TRBJ2-1, with D tentatively TRBD2 (5 bases). This receptor was identified in an adult who was a healthcare worker with PCR-confirmed SARS-CoV-2 infection or an uninfected control (not recorded which). The CDR3 spells CASSTGINNEQFF. The CDR3 region has the DNA TGTGCCAGCAGCACCGGGATCAACAATGAGCAGTTCTTC.